The rows below give T cell receptor beta chains drawn from one sample of a study of regulatory T cells in long-lasting Graves disease. TCRdb called the multiplex PCR reads again in MiXCR, with one record for every CDR3 protein. In the table there are 400,000 to 650,000 distinct CDR3 sequences, about 16% of which are singletons. The data also belong to a second study, concerning T cells in Graves' hyperthyroidism and ophthalmopathy.

Sequencing was performed on peripheral blood mononuclear cells (PBMCs), taken at new diagnosis, from a patient treated with antithyroid drugs. Source of these receptors: a woman aged 35-65 years with Graves disease. The conserved cysteine and the conserved F or W are not part of the CDR3 here. D genes are given only for firm matches. Rows give clone size only sometimes, using once, few, many, or a class for an expanded clone.

>TRBJ1-1|few|15|-|TRBV28
ASSRDSSAWMNTEAF
>TRBJ1-5|many|11|-|TRBV19
ASSIGGDQPQH
>TRBJ2-3|many|14|TRBD1|TRBV12-3/TRBV12-4
ASSIGTGSSADTQY
>TRBJ2-2|few|12|-|TRBV11-3
ASRVHGGSGELF
>TRBJ2-5|few|13|TRBD2|TRBV11-2
ASSPVAGGPKAQY
>TRBJ2-7|-|12|-|TRBV19
AISISGPPYEQY
>TRBJ2-2|many|14|-|TRBV9
ASSVGMEAATGELF
>TRBJ1-2|few|11|-|TRBV20-1
SAPNGPGFSYT
>TRBJ1-1|-|11|-|TRBV27
ASSHKGDTEAF
>TRBJ2-1|few|14|TRBD2|TRBV7-8
ASSSQVWGGYNEQF
>TRBJ2-5|many|11|-|TRBV5-4
ASSLGSRETQY
>TRBJ2-2|few|14|TRBD2|TRBV27
ASSLNSGGFTGELF
>TRBJ1-4|-|11|TRBD1|TRBV20-1
SARDRSIEKLF
>TRBJ2-7|many|9|-|TRBV10-2
ASSHRDEQY
>TRBJ1-2|few|11|-|TRBV2
ASSGAVSYGYT
>TRBJ1-2|-|9|TRBD1|TRBV6-1
ASKGATGYT
>TRBJ2-2|-|12|-|TRBV2
ATSRDSNTGELF
>TRBJ1-1|many|13|-|TRBV3-1
ASSMGGKMNTEAF
>TRBJ1-5|-|13|-|TRBV5-4
ASSLDPDSNQPQH
>TRBJ1-1|many|12|-|TRBV28
ASSLTGVNTEAF
>TRBJ1-5|few|11|-|TRBV12-3/TRBV12-4
ASSSALNQPQH
>TRBJ1-3|many|10|-|TRBV30
AWSVLGNTIY
>TRBJ1-1|many|12|-|TRBV7-9
ASSFRELNTEAF
>TRBJ2-7|many|13|-|TRBV7-9
ASSHSEAGEYEQY
>TRBJ1-6|-|14|-|TRBV2
ASSPDLALGTEPLH
>TRBJ2-3|many|12|-|TRBV10-3
AISTPQGTDTQY
>TRBJ1-4|-|14|TRBD1|TRBV7-9
ASSIRRQGGDEKLF
>TRBJ1-2|-|15|-|TRBV19
ASSGGSIILFDYGYT
>TRBJ1-2|-|12|-|TRBV6-1
ASRPMGASGGYT
>TRBJ2-1|many|13|TRBD2|TRBV12-3/TRBV12-4
ASSLTSGSYNEQF
>TRBJ2-3|few|14|-|TRBV9
ASSVAALGSTDTQY
>TRBJ2-2|many|11|-|TRBV9
ASSVKGVGELF
>TRBJ1-4|-|17|TRBD1|TRBV19
ASSGEDRGWAPTNEKLF
>TRBJ2-1|many|10|-|TRBV7-2
ASSPLLGEQF
>TRBJ2-2|many|14|-|TRBV3-1
ASSQGSVLVTGELF
>TRBJ1-1|many|12|-|TRBV6-9
ASSYRGIIPEAF
>TRBJ2-7|many|12|-|TRBV12-3/TRBV12-4
ASSLGGLGYEQY
>TRBJ2-5|few|14|TRBD2|TRBV28
ASSLGGSGGQETQY
>TRBJ2-5|-|14|TRBD2|TRBV6-5
AISYHIAGARETQY
>TRBJ2-1|many|13|-|TRBV7-2
ASSLPDISYNEQF
>TRBJ1-2|many|12|-|TRBV18
ASSPPSLTYGYT
>TRBJ2-5|many|13|-|TRBV27
ASSFGTRGVETQY
>TRBJ1-3|many|16|TRBD1|TRBV11-1
ASRILGGTGNSGNTIY
>TRBJ2-5|few|11|-|TRBV7-6
ASSTRARETQY
>TRBJ2-7|-|13|-|TRBV2
ASSTRQGGSYEQY
>TRBJ1-1|many|10|-|TRBV3-1
ASSQGNTEAF
>TRBJ2-2|many|13|-|TRBV2
ASITGTGYTGELF
>TRBJ1-3|many|11|-|TRBV6-1
ASSATSGNTIY
>TRBJ2-7|many|12|-|TRBV12-3/TRBV12-4
ASSAIGTFREQY
>TRBJ1-2|few|13|TRBD1|TRBV27
ASSSPGTGNYGYT
>TRBJ1-3|many|12|TRBD1|TRBV6-1
ASIARGPGNTIY